This T cell receptor (beta chain) was identified during a study of molecular identifiers for immune sequencing clone quantification (dated by TCRdb to 2017 to 2018). Regarding the complete study: For a replicate experiment, RNA from around 20,000 or 100,000 naive CD8 T cells was divided into five aliquots, of which four were sequenced. The study was a methods study using CD8 T cells to benchmark molecular-identifier clustering-based TCR repertoire sequencing (MIDCIRS) and TCR RNA copy counting.

There are many counts of this clonotype. The antigen this receptor binds is unknown. The record has no base qualities; no much larger clone is one base away. Libraries of naive CD8 T cells were built from approximately 20,000 to 1,000,000 sorted cells, with 10%, 30% or 50% of the purified RNA used. Naive CD8 T cells, defined as CD8+CD4-CCR7+CD45RA+, were FACS-sorted into RLT Plus buffer on a BD FACSAria II. To test detection sensitivity, Jurkat RNA equal to around 10 TCR copies was added to samples of about 19,000-1,100,000 naive CD8 T cells. CD8 T cells were enriched using RosetteSep CD8+ T Cell Enrichment Cocktail and Ficoll-Paque, and the enriched cells then underwent ACK red cell lysis. From the cysteine through the phenylalanine, the CDR3 covers 14 amino acids. Just the 42-base CDR3 DNA is kept, in frame starting at base 1. The junction carries 12 bases between V and J, which are trimmed by 4 bases and 3 bases respectively. In the germline V gene (reference sequence), CDR1 corresponds to SEHNR and CDR2 to FQNEAQ.

Beyond this particular receptor, the publication reports: The sizes of highly expanded clones could end up underestimated when identical TCR molecules share a barcode. Spiked-in Jurkat TCR RNA equal to a single cell's worth was reported to be detectable even within one million naive CD8 T cells. In CMV-specific effector cells, clones with more than 20 RNA copies contained over 98% of molecules, whereas in naive cells such clones contained under 1% of molecules. About 2.9 recovered TCR RNA copies per cell were obtained by modeling, versus 9 to 10 by digital PCR, implying a capture efficiency of 25% to 30%. When barcode sub-clustering was left out, chimeric consensus sequences inflated TCR diversity, with chimeras reaching as high as 47%. Spiked-in Jurkat TCR RNA (roughly 10 copies' worth), which is not part of the donor repertoire, was contained in the naive libraries.

The library was obtained by PCR. Sequencing was carried out with an Illumina HiSeq 4000. Bulk TCR libraries were made following a previously described method, with the TCR primers given in Table S5. Purification of total RNA was performed with the Qiagen AllPrep DNA/RNA kit. Before any analysis, reads coming from multiple sequencing runs of the same library were combined into one pool. Turning to the authors' computational methods: Only reads with exact TCR constant sequence were kept, trimmed to 150 nt, and grouped by their 12-nt molecular barcodes. Reads in each barcode group were sub-clustered using a 15% Levenshtein threshold, and a quality-weighted consensus sequence was built for each RNA molecule. Non-functional sequences were discarded, and so were lower-count sequences lying one edit away from another sequence. Based on fitting two negative binomial distributions, any barcode sub-cluster with under 20% of the maximum read count was discarded. Starting from the raw public reads, TCRdb applied fastp trimming at Q25, assembled clones with MiXCR and retained in-frame beta chains. Here each entry gathers all rows of one CDR3 protein and keeps the most common genes and DNA. The V and J calls reflect TCRdb's pipeline rather than the authors' work. The sample table holds about 640,000 distinct CDR3 sequences, of which around 20% were seen once. Roughly 0.85% of the sample goes to the ten largest clones.

Sample: naive CD8+ T cells from blood, with Jurkat cell RNA spiked in. In the paper's terms, the cell subset or site label means: FACS-sorted CD8+CD4-CCR7+CD45RA+ naive T cells. The receptor was derived from a human donor in good health. Some libraries in this study had Jurkat cell RNA spiked in. The chain joins TRBV7-9 to TRBJ1-1, and the D gene may be TRBD1, 6 bases matching. Here is the DNA: TGTGCCAGCAGCTCGACGGACAGAGACACTGAAGCTTTCTTT. Its protein is CASSSTDRDTEAFF. This CDR3, with the reference TRBV7-9 and TRBJ1-1 proteins standing in past its ends, gives the full variable domain DTGVSQNPRHKITKRGQNVTFRCDPISEHNRLYWYRQTLGQGPEFLTYFQNEAQLEKSRLLSDRFSAERPKGSFSTLEIQRTEQGDSAMYLCASSSTDRDTEAFFGQGTRLTVV.